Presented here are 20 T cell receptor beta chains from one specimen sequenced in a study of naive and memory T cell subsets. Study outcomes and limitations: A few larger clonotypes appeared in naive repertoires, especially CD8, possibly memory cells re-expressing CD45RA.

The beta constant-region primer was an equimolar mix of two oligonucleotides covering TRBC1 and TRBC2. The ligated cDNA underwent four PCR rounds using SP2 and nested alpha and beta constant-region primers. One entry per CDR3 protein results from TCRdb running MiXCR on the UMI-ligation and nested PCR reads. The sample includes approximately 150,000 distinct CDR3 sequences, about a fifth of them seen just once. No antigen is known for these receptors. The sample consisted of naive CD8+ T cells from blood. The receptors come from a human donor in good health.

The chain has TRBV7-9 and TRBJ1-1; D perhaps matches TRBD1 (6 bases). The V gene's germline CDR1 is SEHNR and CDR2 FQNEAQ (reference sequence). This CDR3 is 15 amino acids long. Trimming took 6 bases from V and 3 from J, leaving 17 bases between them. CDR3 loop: CASSRSQGSDTEAFF. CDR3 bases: TGTGCCAGCAGTCGCTCGCAGGGGAGTGACACTGAAGCTTTCTTT.

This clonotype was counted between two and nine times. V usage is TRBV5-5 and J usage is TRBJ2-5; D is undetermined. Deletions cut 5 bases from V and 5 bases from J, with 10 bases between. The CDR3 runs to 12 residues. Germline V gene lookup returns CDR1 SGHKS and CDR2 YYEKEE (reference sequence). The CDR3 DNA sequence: TGTGCCAGCAGTCGGTCCGGGGAGACCCAGTACTTC. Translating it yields CASSRSGETQYF.

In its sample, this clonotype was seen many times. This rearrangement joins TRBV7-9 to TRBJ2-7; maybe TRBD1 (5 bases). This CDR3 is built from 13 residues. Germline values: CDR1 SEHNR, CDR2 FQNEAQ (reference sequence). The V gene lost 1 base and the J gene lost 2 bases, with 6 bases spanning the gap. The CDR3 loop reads CASSLGTTYEQYF. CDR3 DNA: TGTGCCAGCAGCTTAGGGACAACCTACGAGCAGTACTTC.

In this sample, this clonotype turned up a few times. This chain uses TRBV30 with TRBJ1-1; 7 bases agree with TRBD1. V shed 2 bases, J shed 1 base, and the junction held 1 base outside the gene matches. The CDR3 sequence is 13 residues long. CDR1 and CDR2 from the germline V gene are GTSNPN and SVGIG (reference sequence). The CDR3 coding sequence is TGTGCCTGGAGTACAGGGGCGAACACTGAAGCTTTCTTT. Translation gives CAWSTGANTEAFF. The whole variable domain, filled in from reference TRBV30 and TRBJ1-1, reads SQTIHQWPATLVQPVGSPLSLECTVEGTSNPNLYWYRQAAGRGLQLLFYSVGIGQISSEVPQNLSASRPQDRQFILSSKKLLLSDSGFYLCAWSTGANTEAFFGQGTRLTVV.

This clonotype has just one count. The CDR3 reads CASSLSPGSGELFF. CDR3 sequence (DNA): TGTGCCAGCAGTTTATCCCCAGGCTCCGGGGAGCTGTTTTTT. The chain employs TRBV27 and TRBJ2-2; D unresolved. This CDR3 contains 14 residues. Looked up from germline, CDR1 is MNHEY and CDR2 is SMNVEV (reference sequence). Between the trimmed V and J ends, which lost 0 bases and 6 bases, there was a span of 8 bases.

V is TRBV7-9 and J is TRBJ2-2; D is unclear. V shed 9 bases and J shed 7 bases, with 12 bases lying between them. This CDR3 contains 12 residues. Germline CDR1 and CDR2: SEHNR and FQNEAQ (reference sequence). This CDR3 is CASRNVNGELFF. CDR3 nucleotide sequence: TGTGCCAGTCGGAATGTGAACGGGGAGCTGTTTTTT.

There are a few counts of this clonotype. The CDR3 is CATSADRHQETQYF. CDR3 nucleotides: TGTGCCACCAGTGCCGACAGACACCAAGAGACCCAGTACTTC. The chain has TRBV24-1 and TRBJ2-5; D possibly corresponds to TRBD1 (5 bases). Germline loops: CDR1 KGHDR, CDR2 SFDVKD. The CDR3 is 14 residues long. V was shortened by 5 bases and J by 0 bases, with 9 bases between the two germline ends.

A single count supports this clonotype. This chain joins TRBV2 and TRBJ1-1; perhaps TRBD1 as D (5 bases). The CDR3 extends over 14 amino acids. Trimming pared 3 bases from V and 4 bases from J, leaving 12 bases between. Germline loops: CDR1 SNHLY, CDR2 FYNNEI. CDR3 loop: CASSDGAGGTEAFF. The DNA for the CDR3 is TGTGCCAGCAGTGACGGGGCCGGGGGCACTGAAGCTTTCTTT.

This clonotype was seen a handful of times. CDR3 DNA sequence: TGTGCCAGCAGCCGAGAAGGAGTAGCGAATGAGCAGTTCTTC. Translated, it gives CASSREGVANEQFF. The chain is built from TRBV7-9 and TRBJ2-1, with D perhaps matching TRBD2 (5 bases). V lost 5 bases and J lost 7, with 15 bases in between. Looked up from germline, CDR1 is SEHNR and CDR2 is FQNEAQ (reference sequence). The CDR3 contains 14 residues.

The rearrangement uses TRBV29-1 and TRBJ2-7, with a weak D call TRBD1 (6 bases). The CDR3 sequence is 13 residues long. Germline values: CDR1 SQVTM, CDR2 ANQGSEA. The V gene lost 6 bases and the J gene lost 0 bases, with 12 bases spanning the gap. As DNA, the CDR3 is TGCAGCGTCCGGACAGTAAGCTCCTACGAGCAGTACTTC. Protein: CSVRTVSSYEQYF.

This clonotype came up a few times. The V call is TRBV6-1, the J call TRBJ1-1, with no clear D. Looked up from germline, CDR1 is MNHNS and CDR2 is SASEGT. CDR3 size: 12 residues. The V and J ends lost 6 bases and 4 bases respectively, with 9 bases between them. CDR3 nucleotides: TGTGCCAGCAGACGACACACCACTGAAGCTTTCTTT. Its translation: CASRRHTTEAFF.

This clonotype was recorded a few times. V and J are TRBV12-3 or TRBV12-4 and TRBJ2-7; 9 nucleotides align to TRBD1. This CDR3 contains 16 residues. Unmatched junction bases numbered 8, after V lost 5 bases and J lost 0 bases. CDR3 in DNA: TGTGCCAGCAGTACAACCGGGACAGGGAGCTCCTACGAGCAGTACTTC. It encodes CASSTTGTGSSYEQYF.

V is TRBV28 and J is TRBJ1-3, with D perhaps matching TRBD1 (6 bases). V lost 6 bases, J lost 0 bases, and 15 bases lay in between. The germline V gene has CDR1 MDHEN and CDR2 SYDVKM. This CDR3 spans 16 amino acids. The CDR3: CASRMLDRASGNTIYF. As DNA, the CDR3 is TGTGCCAGCAGGATGCTGGACAGAGCCTCTGGAAACACCATATATTTT.

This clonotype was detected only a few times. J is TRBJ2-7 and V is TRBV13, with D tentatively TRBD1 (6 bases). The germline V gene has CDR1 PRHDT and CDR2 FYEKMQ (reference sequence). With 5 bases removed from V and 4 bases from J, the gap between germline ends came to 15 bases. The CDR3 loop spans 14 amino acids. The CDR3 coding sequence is TGTGCCAGCAGCCACAATCACAGGGTTTACGAGCAGTACTTC. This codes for CASSHNHRVYEQYF.

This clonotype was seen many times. As DNA, the CDR3 is TGTGCCAGCAGTCCCGGTGAGGGCCAAGAGACCCAGTACTTC. It specifies CASSPGEGQETQYF. The chain employs TRBV28 and TRBJ2-5; D is possibly TRBD2 (5 bases). The CDR3 totals 14 residues. The V gene lost 5 bases and the J gene lost 1 base, with 11 bases spanning the gap. Per germline, CDR1 MDHEN and CDR2 SYDVKM.

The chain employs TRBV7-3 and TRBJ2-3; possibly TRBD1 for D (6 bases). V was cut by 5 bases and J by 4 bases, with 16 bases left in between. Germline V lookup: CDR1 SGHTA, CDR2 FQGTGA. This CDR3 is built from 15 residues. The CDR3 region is CASSPSAGDADTQYF. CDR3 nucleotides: TGTGCCAGCAGCCCCTCGGCAGGGGATGCAGATACGCAGTATTTT.

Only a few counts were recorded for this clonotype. This CDR3 is CASSQVSENYEQYF. CDR3 nucleotide sequence: TGTGCCAGCAGCCAAGTGTCGGAAAACTACGAGCAGTACTTC. The gene calls are TRBV14 and TRBJ2-7, with no clear D. V was trimmed by 1 base and J by 3 bases, leaving 10 bases between them. CDR1 SGHDN and CDR2 FVKESK come from the germline V gene. This CDR3 region has 14 residues.

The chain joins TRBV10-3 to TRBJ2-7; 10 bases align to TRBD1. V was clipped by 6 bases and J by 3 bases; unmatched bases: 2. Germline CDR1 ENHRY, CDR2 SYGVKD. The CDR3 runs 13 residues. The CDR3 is CAIRGTGDYEQYF. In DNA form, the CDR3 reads TGTGCCATCAGGGGGACAGGGGACTACGAGCAGTACTTC.

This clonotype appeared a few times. The DNA of the CDR3 is TGTGCCAGCAGCCTCCCGGCGCGGGACCGCAAGCAGTACTTC. It is translated as CASSLPARDRKQYF. This chain connects TRBV14 to TRBJ2-7, with D tentatively TRBD2 (6 bases). V lost 4 bases to trimming and J lost 8 bases, with 18 bases between them. CDR3 length equals 14 residues. CDR1 and CDR2 from the germline V gene are SGHDN and FVKESK.

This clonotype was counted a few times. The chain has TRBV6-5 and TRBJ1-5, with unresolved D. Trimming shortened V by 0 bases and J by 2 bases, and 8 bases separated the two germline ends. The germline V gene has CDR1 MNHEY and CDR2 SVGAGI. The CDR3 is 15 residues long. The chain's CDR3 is CASSYSNLGNQPQHF. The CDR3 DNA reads TGTGCCAGCAGTTACTCGAATTTGGGCAATCAGCCCCAGCATTTT.